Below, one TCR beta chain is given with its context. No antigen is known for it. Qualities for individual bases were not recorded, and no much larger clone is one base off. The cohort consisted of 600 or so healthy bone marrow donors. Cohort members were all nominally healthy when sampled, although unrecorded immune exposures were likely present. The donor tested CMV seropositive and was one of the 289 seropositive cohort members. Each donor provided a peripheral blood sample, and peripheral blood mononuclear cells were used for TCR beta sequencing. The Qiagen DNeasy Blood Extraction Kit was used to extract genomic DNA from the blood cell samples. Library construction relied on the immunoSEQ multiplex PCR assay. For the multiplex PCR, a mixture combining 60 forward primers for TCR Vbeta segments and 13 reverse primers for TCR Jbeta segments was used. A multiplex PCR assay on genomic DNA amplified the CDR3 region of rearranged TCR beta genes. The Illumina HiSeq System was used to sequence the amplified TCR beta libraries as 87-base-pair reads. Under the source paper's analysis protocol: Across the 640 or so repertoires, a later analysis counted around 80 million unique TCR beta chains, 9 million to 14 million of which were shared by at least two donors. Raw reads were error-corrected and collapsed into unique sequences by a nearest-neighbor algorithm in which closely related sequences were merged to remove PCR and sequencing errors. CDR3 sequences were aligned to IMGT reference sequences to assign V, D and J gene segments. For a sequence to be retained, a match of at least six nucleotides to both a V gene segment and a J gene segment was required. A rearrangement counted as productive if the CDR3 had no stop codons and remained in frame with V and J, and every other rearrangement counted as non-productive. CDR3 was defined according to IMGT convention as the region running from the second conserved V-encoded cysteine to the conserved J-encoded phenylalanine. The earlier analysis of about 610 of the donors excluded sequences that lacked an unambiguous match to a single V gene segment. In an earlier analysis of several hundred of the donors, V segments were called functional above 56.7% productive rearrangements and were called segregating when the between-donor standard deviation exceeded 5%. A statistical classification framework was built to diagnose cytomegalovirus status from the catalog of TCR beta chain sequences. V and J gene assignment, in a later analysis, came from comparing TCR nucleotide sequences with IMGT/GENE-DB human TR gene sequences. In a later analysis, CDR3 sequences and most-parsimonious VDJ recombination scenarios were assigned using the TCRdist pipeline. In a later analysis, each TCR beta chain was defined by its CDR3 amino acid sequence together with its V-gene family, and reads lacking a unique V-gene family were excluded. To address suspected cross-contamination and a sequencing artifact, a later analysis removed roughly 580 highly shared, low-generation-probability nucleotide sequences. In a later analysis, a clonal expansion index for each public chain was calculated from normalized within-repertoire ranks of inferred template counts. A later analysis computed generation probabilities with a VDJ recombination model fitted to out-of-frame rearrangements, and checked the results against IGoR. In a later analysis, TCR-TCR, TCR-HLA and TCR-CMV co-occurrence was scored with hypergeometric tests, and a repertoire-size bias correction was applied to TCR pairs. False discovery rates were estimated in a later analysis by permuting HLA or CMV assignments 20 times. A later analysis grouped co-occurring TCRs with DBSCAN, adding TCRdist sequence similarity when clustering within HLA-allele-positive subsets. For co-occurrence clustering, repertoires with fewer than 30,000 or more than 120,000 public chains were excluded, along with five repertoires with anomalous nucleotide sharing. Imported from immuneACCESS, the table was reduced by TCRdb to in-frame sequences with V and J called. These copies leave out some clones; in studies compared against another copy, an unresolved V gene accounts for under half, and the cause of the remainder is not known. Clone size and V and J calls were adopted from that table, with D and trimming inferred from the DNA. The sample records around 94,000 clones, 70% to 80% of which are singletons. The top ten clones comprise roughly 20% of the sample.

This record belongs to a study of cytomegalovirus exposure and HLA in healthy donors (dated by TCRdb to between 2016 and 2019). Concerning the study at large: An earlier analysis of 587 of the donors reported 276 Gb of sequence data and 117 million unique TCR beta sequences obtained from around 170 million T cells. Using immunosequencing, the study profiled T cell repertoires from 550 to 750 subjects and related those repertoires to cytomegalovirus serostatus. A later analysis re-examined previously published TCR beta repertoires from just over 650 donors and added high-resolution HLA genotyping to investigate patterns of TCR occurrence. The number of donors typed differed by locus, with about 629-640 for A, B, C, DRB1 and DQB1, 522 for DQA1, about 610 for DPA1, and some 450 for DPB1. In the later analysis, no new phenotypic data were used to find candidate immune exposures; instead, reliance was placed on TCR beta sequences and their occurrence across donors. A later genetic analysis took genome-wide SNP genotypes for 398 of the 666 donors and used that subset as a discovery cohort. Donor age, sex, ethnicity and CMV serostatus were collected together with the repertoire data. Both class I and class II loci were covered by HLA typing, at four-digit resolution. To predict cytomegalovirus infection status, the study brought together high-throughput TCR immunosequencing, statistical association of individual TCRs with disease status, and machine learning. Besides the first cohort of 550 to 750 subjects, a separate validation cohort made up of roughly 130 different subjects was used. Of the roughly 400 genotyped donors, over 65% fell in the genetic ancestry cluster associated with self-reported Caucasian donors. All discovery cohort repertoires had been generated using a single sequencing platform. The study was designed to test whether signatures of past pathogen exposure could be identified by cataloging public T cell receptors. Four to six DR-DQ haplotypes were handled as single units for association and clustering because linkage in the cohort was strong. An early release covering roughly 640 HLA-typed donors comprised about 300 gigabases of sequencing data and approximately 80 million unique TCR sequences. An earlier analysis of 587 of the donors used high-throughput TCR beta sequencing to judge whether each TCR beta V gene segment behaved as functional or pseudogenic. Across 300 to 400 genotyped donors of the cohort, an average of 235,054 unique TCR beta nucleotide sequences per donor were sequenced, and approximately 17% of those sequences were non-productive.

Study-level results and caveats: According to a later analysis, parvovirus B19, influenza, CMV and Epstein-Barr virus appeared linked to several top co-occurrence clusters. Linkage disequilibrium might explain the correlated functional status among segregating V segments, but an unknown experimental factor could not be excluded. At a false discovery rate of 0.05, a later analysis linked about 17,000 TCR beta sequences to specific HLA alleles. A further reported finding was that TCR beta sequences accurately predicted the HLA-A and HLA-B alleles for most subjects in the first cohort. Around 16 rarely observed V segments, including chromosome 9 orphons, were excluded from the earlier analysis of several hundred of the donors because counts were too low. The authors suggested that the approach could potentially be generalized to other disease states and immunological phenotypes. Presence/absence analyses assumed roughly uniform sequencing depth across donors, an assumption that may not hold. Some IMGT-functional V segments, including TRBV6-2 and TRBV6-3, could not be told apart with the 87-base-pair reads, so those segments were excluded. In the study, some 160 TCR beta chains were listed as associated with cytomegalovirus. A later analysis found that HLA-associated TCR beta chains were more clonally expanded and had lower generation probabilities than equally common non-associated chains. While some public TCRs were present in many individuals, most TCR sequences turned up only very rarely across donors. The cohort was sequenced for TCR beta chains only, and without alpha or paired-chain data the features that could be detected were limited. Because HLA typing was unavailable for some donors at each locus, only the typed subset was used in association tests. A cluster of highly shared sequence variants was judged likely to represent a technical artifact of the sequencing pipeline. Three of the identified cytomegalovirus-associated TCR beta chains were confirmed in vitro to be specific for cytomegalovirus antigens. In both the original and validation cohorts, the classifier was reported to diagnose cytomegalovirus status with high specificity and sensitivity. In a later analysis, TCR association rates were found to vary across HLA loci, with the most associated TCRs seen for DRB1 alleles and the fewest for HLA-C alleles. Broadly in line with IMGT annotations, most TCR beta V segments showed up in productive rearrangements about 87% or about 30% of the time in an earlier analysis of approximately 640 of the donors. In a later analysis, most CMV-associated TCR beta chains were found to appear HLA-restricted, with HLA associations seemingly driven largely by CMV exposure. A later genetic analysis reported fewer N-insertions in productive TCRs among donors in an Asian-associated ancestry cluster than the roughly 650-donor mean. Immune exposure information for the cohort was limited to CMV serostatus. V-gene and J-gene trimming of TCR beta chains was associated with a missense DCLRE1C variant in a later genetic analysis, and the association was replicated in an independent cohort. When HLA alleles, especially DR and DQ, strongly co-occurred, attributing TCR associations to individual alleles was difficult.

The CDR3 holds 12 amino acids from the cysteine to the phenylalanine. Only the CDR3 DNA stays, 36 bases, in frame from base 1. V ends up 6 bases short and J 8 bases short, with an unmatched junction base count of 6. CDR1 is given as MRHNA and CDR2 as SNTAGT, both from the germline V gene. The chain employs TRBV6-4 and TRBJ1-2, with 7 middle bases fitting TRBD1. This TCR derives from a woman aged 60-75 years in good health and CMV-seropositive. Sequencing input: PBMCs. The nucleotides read TGTGCCAGCAGCCAACAGGGGATCGGCTACACCTTC. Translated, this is CASSQQGIGYTF.